These 20 T cell receptor beta chains were sequenced from one sample in a study of memory CD4+ T cells and cytomegalovirus serostatus. This table comes from immunoSEQ multiplex PCR, and its TCRdb copy is limited to in-frame clones, with some not included. The table shows about 42,000 clones, with 65% to 80% occurring only once. Single viable CD3+CD4+CD8-CD45RO+ cells were sorted as the memory CD4+ T cells. Sequencing used memory CD4+ T cells from blood. The source of these receptors is an adult in good health and CMV-seronegative.

The V call is TRBV27, the J call TRBJ1-6; no firm D call. Germline CDR1 reads MNHEY; CDR2 reads SMNVEV (reference sequence). V was pared by 5 bases and J by 9 bases, with 17 bases between. CDR3 length: 15 amino acids. The CDR3 DNA reads TGTGCCAGCAGTATAAAATATCAGGCTGGTTCACCCCTCCACTTT. Amino acids: CASSIKYQAGSPLHF.

The chain uses TRBV6-1 and TRBJ2-7; 7 nucleotides line up with TRBD2. J was trimmed by 0 bases and V by 4 bases; bases with no gene match: 3. Germline CDR1 is MNHNS and CDR2 is SASEGT. CDR3 length: 14 residues. CDR3 loop: CASSVWGGSYEQYF. CDR3 DNA sequence: TGTGCCAGCAGTGTTTGGGGGGGCTCCTACGAGCAGTACTTC.

The chain joins TRBV28 to TRBJ2-3; D uncertain. The CDR3 consists of 13 residues. Germline assignment: CDR1 MDHEN and CDR2 SYDVKM. Trimming removed 6 bases at V and 4 bases at J, with 11 bases between. DNA for the CDR3: TGTGCCAGCAGCACGAATTACGCAGATACGCAGTATTTT. Translated, it gives CASSTNYADTQYF.

This clone was seen only once. The chain has TRBV5-4 and TRBJ2-1; tentative D call: TRBD2 (6 bases). The CDR3 is 13 residues long. Germline-derived CDR1 and CDR2 are SGHNT and YYREEE (reference sequence). Between the trimmed V and J ends, which lost 4 bases and 9 bases, there was a span of 14 bases. The CDR3 loop is CASSRRDLGEQFF. In DNA form, the CDR3 reads TGTGCCAGCAGCCGAAGGGACTTAGGTGAGCAGTTCTTC.

The chain carries TRBV11-2 and TRBJ1-3; D is unresolved. Germline V CDR1 and CDR2: SGHAT, FQNNGV. The V and J ends lost 5 bases and 2 bases respectively, with 16 bases between them. The CDR3 extends over 16 amino acids. The CDR3 region is CASSPNPRVTGNTIYF. The CDR3 DNA follows: TGTGCCAGCAGCCCAAATCCCCGGGTTACTGGAAACACCATATATTTT.

Points on this clone: Other nucleotide sequences from this sample produce the same CDR3. The J gene is TRBJ2-1, the V gene TRBV19; weak D call: TRBD1 (5 bases). Trimming took off 7 bases at V and 0 bases at J, with 13 bases between the two ends. Germline values: CDR1 LNHDA, CDR2 SQIVND (reference sequence). CDR3 length: 15 residues. CDR3 loop: CASNPDRSSYNEQFF. In DNA form, the CDR3 reads TGTGCCAGTAACCCCGACAGATCCTCCTACAATGAGCAGTTCTTC.

There are a few counts of this clone. The rearrangement links TRBV5-1 to TRBJ1-1; D uncertain. Trimming left V 0 bases short and J 0 bases short, with 6 bases between. Germline V gene sequence: CDR1 SGHRS, CDR2 YFSETQ. The CDR3 contains 14 residues. The CDR3 bases are TGCGCCAGCAGCTTGGACAGAATGAACACTGAAGCTTTCTTT. This codes for CASSLDRMNTEAFF.

This chain links TRBV30 with TRBJ1-3; D is uncertain. This CDR3 has 15 residues. CDR1 GTSNPN and CDR2 SVGIG come from the germline V gene (reference sequence). V shed 2 bases and J shed 0 bases, with 11 bases lying between them. CDR3: CAWSPVPVSGNTIYF. Here the CDR3 DNA reads TGTGCCTGGAGTCCGGTTCCGGTCTCTGGAAACACCATATATTTT.

The gene calls are TRBV2 and TRBJ2-2; D uncertain. CDR1 and CDR2 (germline): SNHLY, FYNNEI. Between the trimmed V and J ends, which lost 5 bases and 5 bases, there was a span of 3 bases. The CDR3 runs 11 residues. The DNA of the CDR3 is TGTGCCAGCAGTAGAACCGGGGAGCTGTTTTTT. It translates to CASSRTGELFF. Variable domain in full (rest from reference TRBV2 and TRBJ2-2): EPEVTQTPSHQVTQMGQEVILRCVPISNHLYFYWYRQILGQKVEFLVSFYNNEISEKSEIFDDQFSVERPDGSNFTLKIRSTKLEDSAMYFCASSRTGELFFGEGSRLTVL.

The chain joins TRBV10-3 to TRBJ2-1, with 10 bases lining up with TRBD1. The CDR3 length is 13 residues. Germline V CDR1 and CDR2: ENHRY, SYGVKD. V lost 7 bases and J lost 5; bases outside the gene matches: 2. The CDR3 DNA sequence: TGTGCCATCACCGGGACAGGGGACAATGAGCAGTTCTTC. This gives the protein CAITGTGDNEQFF.

The chain has TRBV6-1 and TRBJ2-1; tentative D call: TRBD1 (6 bases). CDR1 MNHNS and CDR2 SASEGT come from the germline V gene. V lost 1 base to trimming and J lost 6 bases, with 22 bases between them. The CDR3 covers 18 residues. CDR3 sequence: CASSEGRGLGAHPNEQFF. The CDR3 bases are TGTGCCAGCAGTGAAGGTAGGGGATTGGGGGCACACCCCAATGAGCAGTTCTTC.

This chain uses TRBV14 with TRBJ1-1, with TRBD1 matching 8 bases. Germline V CDR1 and CDR2: SGHDN, FVKESK. There are 13 residues in the CDR3. J was trimmed by 4 bases and V by 3 bases; bases with no gene match: 1. This chain's CDR3 is CASSQDRATEAFF. The CDR3, as DNA: TGTGCCAGCAGCCAGGACAGGGCCACTGAAGCTTTCTTT.

J is TRBJ1-1 and V is TRBV6-5; tentatively, D is TRBD1 (5 bases). Germline values: CDR1 MNHEY, CDR2 SVGAGI. The ends were cut back, 8 bases at V and 7 bases at J, with 11 bases in the middle. The CDR3 is 11 amino acids. CDR3 residues: CASARGLEAFF. The CDR3, as DNA: TGTGCCAGCGCGCGGGGCCTTGAAGCTTTCTTT.

V is TRBV5-1 and J is TRBJ2-7; 8 bases match TRBD2. With V trimmed by 0 bases and J by 4 bases, 9 bases remained unmatched. Per the germline V gene, CDR1 is SGHRS and CDR2 is YFSETQ. The CDR3 is made up of 16 amino acids. This CDR3 reads CASSLGAGASQYEQYF. The CDR3 bases are TGCGCCAGCAGCTTGGGAGCGGGGGCGTCTCAGTACGAGCAGTACTTC.

This clone appeared once. The V call is TRBV25-1, the J call TRBJ2-3, with D unresolved. The germline V gene has CDR1 MGHDK and CDR2 SYGVNS. The V end lost 3 bases, the J end lost 8 bases, and 6 bases lay between the germline ends. The CDR3 is 11 amino acids. The CDR3 here is CASSDLGTQYF. CDR3 DNA: TGTGCCAGCAGTGATCTGGGTACGCAGTATTTT.

The chain employs TRBV5-1 and TRBJ1-1; the match to TRBD1 covers 9 bases. The V gene's germline CDR1 is SGHRS and CDR2 YFSETQ. This CDR3 is built from 14 residues. V lost 1 base to trimming and J lost 10 bases; unmatched junction nucleotides: 8. CDR3 sequence (DNA): TGCGCCAGCAGCTTGCTCACAGGGGGCTTTGGAGCTTTCTTT. Its protein product is CASSLLTGGFGAFF.

The chain recombines TRBV2 with TRBJ1-1; a weak D match, TRBD1 (6 bases). The CDR3 runs to 14 residues. V lost 6 bases and J 1 base, leaving 12 bases between the germline ends. CDR1 and CDR2 from the germline V gene are SNHLY and FYNNEI. The CDR3 DNA reads TGTGCCAGCAGGGGAGGACAGCAGAACACTGAAGCTTTCTTT. Translating gives CASRGGQQNTEAFF.

Comments on this clone: Sequence at one end of the junction differs from germline and may be a read error. This sequence joins TRBV7-7 and TRBJ2-7; D is perhaps TRBD1 (6 bases). Germline V gives CDR1 SSHAT, CDR2 FNYEAQ (reference sequence). CDR3 length: 14 residues. CDR3 DNA sequence: TGTGCTAGCAGCCCAGGGGTTTTGGCGAACGAGCAGTACTTC. This translates into CASSPGVLANEQYF.

The genes are TRBV20-1 and TRBJ1-5; D is perhaps TRBD1 (5 bases). The V and J ends lost 4 bases and 11 bases respectively, with 12 bases between them. Germline CDR1 reads DFQATT; CDR2 reads SNEGSKA (reference sequence). This CDR3 is built from 11 residues. Here the CDR3 reads CSAIFGGAQHF. Here the CDR3 DNA reads TGCAGTGCTATTTTTGGGGGGGCCCAGCATTTT.

The chain has TRBV6-1 and TRBJ2-7; either TRBD1 or TRBD2 may fit D (6 bases each). The CDR3 extends over 11 amino acids. V was shortened by 7 bases and J by 4 bases, with 8 bases between the two germline ends. Germline V gene lookup returns CDR1 MNHNS and CDR2 SASEGT. This chain's CDR3 is CASTGAYEQYF. CDR3 DNA: TGTGCCAGCACGGGGGCTTACGAGCAGTACTTC.